Below, 4 T cell receptor beta chains from the same sample are listed, as sequenced in a study of T cell responses to AZD1222 COVID-19 vaccine. Profiled with immunoSEQ multiplex PCR; TCRdb holds only in-frame clones, not every one. The sample shows about 70,000 clones, around 85% of them seen only once. The sample here was peripheral blood, taken on day 0 of AZD1222 vaccination. Receptor source: an adult in good health.

The chain combines TRBV14 with TRBJ1-2, with D tentatively TRBD1 (6 bases). The CDR3 runs to 13 residues. The germline CDR1 and CDR2 sequences are SGHDN and FVKESK. V gave up 4 bases and J gave up 7 bases, with 13 bases separating them. The CDR3 DNA follows: TGTGCCAGCAGCCCGTGGGGGCGAGGTGGCTACACCTTC. It specifies CASSPWGRGGYTF. Looking up the rest from reference TRBV14 and TRBJ1-2 gives the full variable domain: EAGVTQFPSHSVIEKGQTVTLRCDPISGHDNLYWYRRVMGKEIKFLLHFVKESKQDESGMPNNRFLAERTGGTYSTLKVQPAELEDSGVYFCASSPWGRGGYTFGSGTRLTVV.

The chain recombines TRBV10-2 with TRBJ2-5; D unclear. CDR1 is WSHSY and CDR2 is SAAADI in the germline V gene. With 8 bases removed from V and 0 bases from J, the gap between germline ends came to 7 bases. CDR3 size: 12 residues. The CDR3 is CASPGYQETQYF. The CDR3 nucleotides are TGCGCCAGCCCTGGTTACCAAGAGACCCAGTACTTC.

The chain employs TRBV6-5 and TRBJ1-1, with unresolved D. CDR3 length: 14 residues. Trimming shortened V by 6 bases and J by 4 bases, and 15 bases separated the two germline ends. Germline lookup yields CDR1 MNHEY and CDR2 SVGAGI. CDR3: CASSPLFGGTEAFF. CDR3 sequence (DNA): TGTGCCAGCAGCCCACTCTTCGGTGGCACTGAAGCTTTCTTT.

V gene TRBV18 combines with J gene TRBJ2-2, with D possibly matching TRBD2 (5 bases). V lost 2 bases, J lost 5 bases, and 9 bases lay in between. In germline, CDR1 is KGHSH, CDR2 LQKENI. The CDR3 has 14 residues. For the CDR3, the DNA is TGTGCCAGCTCACCAGTACAGCGGACCGGGGAGCTGTTTTTT. Translated: CASSPVQRTGELFF.